The present T cell receptor beta chain was sequenced within a study of blood T cell repertoires in COVID-19. Assay: immunoSEQ multiplex PCR; the TCRdb copy retains only in-frame clones and omits some. Of around 260,000 clones in the sample, less than 90% are singletons; the top ten hold about 5%. What was sequenced was peripheral blood. This sequence was found in a man aged 55 to 69 who had recovered from COVID-19.

DNA for the CDR3: TGTGCCAGCAGCCTTCAGGCTTCTAGCAATCAGCCCCAGCATTTT. Translated, it gives CASSLQASSNQPQHF. The rearrangement joins TRBV2 to TRBJ1-5; D is unclear. Per germline, CDR1 SNHLY and CDR2 FYNNEI. The CDR3 is 15 amino acids. V lost 6 bases and J 0 bases, leaving 12 bases between the germline ends.